These T cell receptor beta chains were read from a single sample in a study of blood T cell repertoires in COVID-19. Repertoires were generated with immunoSEQ multiplex PCR, while TCRdb's copy carries only in-frame clones and drops some. The table has 70,000 or so clones, 80% to 90% seen once. Sequenced: peripheral blood. All receptors derive from a woman aged 80 or over with active COVID-19. Each CDR3 is given with its conserved first and last residue. D genes are given only for firm matches. Size tells how often a clone was seen (once, few, many) or the class of an expanded clone, and some rows leave it out.

j_call v_call clone_size d_call cdr3_nt cdr3_aa
TRBJ2-2 TRBV4-1 - TRBD1 TGCGCCAGCAGCCAAGTACGGGGGGGGACAGGGGTTGGCACCGGGGAGCTGTTTTTT CASSQVRGGTGVGTGELFF
TRBJ2-6 TRBV9 - TRBD1 TGTGCCAGCAGCGTAGGCCCGACAGGGTCCGGGGCCAACGTCCTGACTTTC CASSVGPTGSGANVLTF
TRBJ2-4 TRBV3-1/TRBV3-2 - - TGTGCCAGCAGCCCATCGATGAGAGCCAAAAACATTCAGTACTTC CASSPSMRAKNIQYF
TRBJ2-6 TRBV28 - - TGTGCCAGCAGGGTAGCTCGCTCTGGGGCCAACGTCCTGACTTTC CASRVARSGANVLTF
TRBJ2-2 TRBV5-1 - - TGCGCCAGCAGCTGGGGGGTCCCCAACACCGGGGAGCTGTTTTTT CASSWGVPNTGELFF
TRBJ2-1 TRBV29-1 - - TGCAGCGTCTACGACAGGCGCTCCTACAATGAGCAGTTCTTC CSVYDRRSYNEQFF
TRBJ2-1 TRBV28 - TRBD2 TGTGCCAGCAGTTTTCCTGGGACTAGCTTTCATGAGCAGTTCTTC CASSFPGTSFHEQFF
TRBJ1-1 TRBV4-3 - - TGCGCCAGCAGCCAAGACCTCTCCTTGAACACTGAAGCTTTCTTT CASSQDLSLNTEAFF
TRBJ1-5 TRBV7-9 few TRBD1 TGTGCCAGCAGCATAACGGGACAGGGCAATCAGCCCCAGCATTTT CASSITGQGNQPQHF
TRBJ2-3 TRBV2 - - TGTGCCAGCAGTAAAGAGGCGGCTAGCGGCACAGATACGCAGTATTTT CASSKEAASGTDTQYF
TRBJ2-5 TRBV5-4 - - TGTGCCAGCAGCTTCAACGGGGGAGTTGAAGAGACCCAGTACTTC CASSFNGGVEETQYF
TRBJ2-3 TRBV5-1 - - TGCGCCAGCAGCGGACGGACTGGAAACACAGATACGCAGTATTTT CASSGRTGNTDTQYF
TRBJ2-3 TRBV4-1 - TRBD2 TGCGCCAGCAGCCAAGTTTCCTGGGAGGGTACGCAGTATTTT CASSQVSWEGTQYF
TRBJ1-5 TRBV10-3 - - TGTGCCATCAGTCCGGGGGGGGCCACTCAGCCCCAGCATTTT CAISPGGATQPQHF
TRBJ2-2 TRBV4-3 - TRBD1 TGCGCCAGCAGCCCGGGACAGGACCCTACCGGGGAGCTGTTTTTT CASSPGQDPTGELFF
TRBJ2-3 TRBV19 - - TGTGCCAGTAGTAGGGCAGACACAGATACGCAGTATTTT CASSRADTDTQYF
TRBJ1-1 TRBV19 once - TGTGCCAGTAGTCCCTATGCTGGGCAGAACACTGAAGCTTTCTTT CASSPYAGQNTEAFF
TRBJ2-7 TRBV28 - - TGTGCCAGCAGTTTATTTAGCTCATCAGGGGAGGAGCAGTACTTC CASSLFSSSGEEQYF
TRBJ1-5 TRBV28 - - TGTGCCAGCAGTTTCTTGATGGGCAGAATTGATCAGCCCCAGCATTTT CASSFLMGRIDQPQHF
TRBJ2-3 TRBV7-2 - TRBD2 TGTGCCAGCAGTTATTTAACTAGCGTATCTAGCACAGATACGCAGTATTTT CASSYLTSVSSTDTQYF
TRBJ1-5 TRBV19 - - TGTGCCAGTAGTCCCCCGGGACATGCGTATCAGCCCCAGCATTTT CASSPPGHAYQPQHF
TRBJ2-2 TRBV24-1 - - TGTGCCACCAGTGGCGGCGGCAACACCGGGGAGCTGTTTTTT CATSGGGNTGELFF
TRBJ1-1 TRBV6-6 - TRBD1 TGTGCCAGCAGTTACGGGACAGGGGGCACTGAAGCTTTCTTT CASSYGTGGTEAFF
TRBJ2-7 TRBV5-6 - TRBD2 TGTGCCAGCAGCTGGGAGGGCGGGCCGTACGAGCAGTACTTC CASSWEGGPYEQYF
TRBJ1-3 TRBV28 - TRBD1 TGTGCCAGCAGTTCCTCGGGACAGGGTAGAAACACCATATATTTT CASSSSGQGRNTIYF
TRBJ2-5 TRBV15 - - TGTGCCACCAGCAGACACAGGAGTGGGCGAGAGACCCAGTACTTC CATSRHRSGRETQYF
TRBJ2-3 TRBV9 once - TGTGCCAGCAGCGTTTTGGCTAGTAACACAGATACGCAGTATTTT CASSVLASNTDTQYF
TRBJ1-4 TRBV29-1 - TRBD1 TGCAGCGTTGATTGGCAGGGGGACGAAAAACTGTTTTTT CSVDWQGDEKLFF
TRBJ2-1 TRBV19 - TRBD2 TGTGCCAGTACCCCTGGACTAGCGGGAGTAAATGAGCAGTTCTTC CASTPGLAGVNEQFF
TRBJ2-2 TRBV9 - TRBD2 TGTGCCAGCAGCGTAGTCCGGACTAGCGGGAGGGAAACCGGGGAGCTGTTTTTT CASSVVRTSGRETGELFF
TRBJ2-5 TRBV5-1 - TRBD2 TGCGCCAGCAGCCAGGACGTCCTCCCGGGGGGGACCCAGTACTTC CASSQDVLPGGTQYF
TRBJ1-5 TRBV29-1 - - TGCAGCGTCCGGCGGGGGGGGGTCAATCAGCCCCAGCATTTT CSVRRGGVNQPQHF
TRBJ1-1 TRBV18 - - TGTGCCAGCTCCGTCGGAGGAGAAACTGAAGCTTTCTTT CASSVGGETEAFF
TRBJ2-1 TRBV23-1 - - TGCGCCAGCAGTCAATCATCAGGGCCTCACCATTTCTTC CASSQSSGPHHFF
TRBJ2-3 TRBV10-3 once - TGTGCCATCAGTCTAGGAGATACGCAGTATTTT CAISLGDTQYF
TRBJ2-7 TRBV29-1 - TRBD1 TGCAGCGTGGGGACAGGGCTTAGGGAGCAGTACTTC CSVGTGLREQYF
TRBJ2-7 TRBV4-1 - TRBD1 TGCGCCAGCAGCGAATCCGGGACAGGGGTGGACGAGCAGTACTTC CASSESGTGVDEQYF
TRBJ2-1 TRBV18 - - TGTGCCAGCTCACCGACCGGTTTGGGGCAGGGCAATGAGCAGTTCTTC CASSPTGLGQGNEQFF
TRBJ2-2 TRBV11-3 - TRBD1 TGTGCCAGCAGCTTAGAGCTGGGACAGACGAACACCGGGGAGCTGTTTTTT CASSLELGQTNTGELFF
TRBJ2-7 TRBV5-6 - - TGTGCCAGCAGCGAGGCACCCGGCGAGCAGTACTTC CASSEAPGEQYF
TRBJ2-7 TRBV10-3 - - TGTGCCATCAGTGCTAGCACCCCCTACGAGCAGTACTTC CAISASTPYEQYF
TRBJ1-5 TRBV19 once - TGTGCCAGTAGTATATGGGGGCGGAATCAGCCCCAGCATTTT CASSIWGRNQPQHF
TRBJ2-3 TRBV5-1 - - TGCGCCAGCAACGCCAGGGCGGGAAGCACAGATACGCAGTATTTT CASNARAGSTDTQYF
TRBJ2-7 TRBV3-1/TRBV3-2 - TRBD2 TGTGCCAGCGGGACTAGCGGGCCGAACGAGCAGTACTTC CASGTSGPNEQYF
TRBJ2-7 TRBV18 - - TGTGCCAGCTCTAGCGGCCAGCAAGCAGCCTACGAGCAGTACTTC CASSSGQQAAYEQYF
TRBJ2-7 TRBV27 - - TGTGCCAGCAGTGCGGCGGGCCCCAGGTCCGAGCAGTACTTC CASSAAGPRSEQYF
TRBJ1-1 TRBV19 - - TGTGCCAGTAGTCTCGGACAGCCGAACACTGAAGCTTTCTTT CASSLGQPNTEAFF
TRBJ2-1 TRBV19 - TRBD2 TGTGCCAGTAATAGCGGGAGTGTCAGCGAGCAGTTCTTC CASNSGSVSEQFF
TRBJ1-3 TRBV7-9 - - TGTGCCAGCAGCGTGGGTGGAGGAGGTGCTGGAAACACCATATATTTT CASSVGGGGAGNTIYF
TRBJ2-1 TRBV27 - TRBD2 TGTGCCAGCAGTTTATCGGGACTAGCGGGAGTTTTGAATGAGCAGTTCTTC CASSLSGLAGVLNEQFF
TRBJ2-7 TRBV28 - TRBD1 TGTGCCAGCAGTTCGGGACAGGGTTACGAGCAGTACTTC CASSSGQGYEQYF